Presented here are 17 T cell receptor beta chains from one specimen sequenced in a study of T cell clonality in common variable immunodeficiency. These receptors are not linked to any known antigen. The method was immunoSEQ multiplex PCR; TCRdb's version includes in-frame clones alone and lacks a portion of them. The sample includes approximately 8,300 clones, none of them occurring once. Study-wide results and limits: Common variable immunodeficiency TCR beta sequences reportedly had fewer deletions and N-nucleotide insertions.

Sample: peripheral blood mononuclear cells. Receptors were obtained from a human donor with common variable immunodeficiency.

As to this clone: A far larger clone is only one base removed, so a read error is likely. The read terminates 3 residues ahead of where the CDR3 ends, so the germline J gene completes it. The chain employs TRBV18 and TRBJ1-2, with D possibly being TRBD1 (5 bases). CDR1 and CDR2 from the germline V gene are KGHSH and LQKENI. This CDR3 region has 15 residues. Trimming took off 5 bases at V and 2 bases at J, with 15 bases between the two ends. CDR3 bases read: TGTGCCAGCTCATCTAGGCCGGACACCAACTATGGC. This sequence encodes CASSSRPDTNYG. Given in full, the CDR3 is CASSSRPDTNYGYTF.

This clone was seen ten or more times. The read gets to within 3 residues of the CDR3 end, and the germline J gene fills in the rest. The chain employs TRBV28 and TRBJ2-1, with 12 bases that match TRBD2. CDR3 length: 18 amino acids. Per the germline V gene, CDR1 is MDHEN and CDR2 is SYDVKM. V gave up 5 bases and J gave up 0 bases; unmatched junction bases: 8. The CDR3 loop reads CASSVTLGLAGSYNEQFF. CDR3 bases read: TGTGCCAGCAGTGTAACTTTGGGACTAGCGGGCTCCTACAATGAG.

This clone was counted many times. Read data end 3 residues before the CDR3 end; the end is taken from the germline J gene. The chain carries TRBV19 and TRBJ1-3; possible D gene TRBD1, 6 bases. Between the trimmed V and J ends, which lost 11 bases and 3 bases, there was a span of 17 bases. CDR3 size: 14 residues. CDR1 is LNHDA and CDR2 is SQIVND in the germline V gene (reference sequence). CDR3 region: CAVTGTVGGNTIYF. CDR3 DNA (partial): TGTGCCGTCACAGGGACCGTAGGTGGAAACACC.

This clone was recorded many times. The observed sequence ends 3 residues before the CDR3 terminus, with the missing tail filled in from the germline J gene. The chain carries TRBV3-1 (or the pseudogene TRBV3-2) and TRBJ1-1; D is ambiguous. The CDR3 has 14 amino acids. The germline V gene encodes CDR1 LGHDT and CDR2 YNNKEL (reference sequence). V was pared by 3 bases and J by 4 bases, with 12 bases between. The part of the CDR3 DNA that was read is TGTGCCAGCAGCCAGAATCAGGTGAGCACTGAA. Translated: CASSQNQVSTE. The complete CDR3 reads CASSQNQVSTEAFF.

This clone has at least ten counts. The part of the CDR3 DNA that was read is TGTGCCAGCAGTGAAAATTATGGGGCACTGAACACTGAA. It encodes CASSENYGALNTE. The entire CDR3 is CASSENYGALNTEAFF. V gene TRBV6-1 combines with J gene TRBJ1-1; a possible D gene is TRBD1 (5 bases). With the read ending 3 residues before the CDR3 end, the germline J gene is used to fill in that end. This CDR3 has 16 amino acids. CDR1 and CDR2 (germline): MNHNS, SASEGT. V gave up 2 bases and J gave up 0 bases, with 13 bases separating them.

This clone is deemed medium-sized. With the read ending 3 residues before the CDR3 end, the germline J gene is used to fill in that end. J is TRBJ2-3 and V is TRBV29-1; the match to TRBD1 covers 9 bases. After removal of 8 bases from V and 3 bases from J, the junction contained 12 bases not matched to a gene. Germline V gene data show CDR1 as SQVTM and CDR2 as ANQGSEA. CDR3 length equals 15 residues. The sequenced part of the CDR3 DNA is TGCAGCATACGCCGGGACAGGGTCGGGACAGATACG. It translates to CSIRRDRVGTDT. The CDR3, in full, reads CSIRRDRVGTDTQYF.

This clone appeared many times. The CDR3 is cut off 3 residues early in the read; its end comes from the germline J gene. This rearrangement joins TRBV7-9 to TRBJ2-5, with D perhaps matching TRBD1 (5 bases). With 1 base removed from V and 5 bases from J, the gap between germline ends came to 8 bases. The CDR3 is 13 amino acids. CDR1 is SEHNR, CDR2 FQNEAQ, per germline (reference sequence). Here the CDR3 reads CASSLGPGETQYF. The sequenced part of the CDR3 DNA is TGTGCCAGCAGCTTAGGGCCAGGGGAGACC.

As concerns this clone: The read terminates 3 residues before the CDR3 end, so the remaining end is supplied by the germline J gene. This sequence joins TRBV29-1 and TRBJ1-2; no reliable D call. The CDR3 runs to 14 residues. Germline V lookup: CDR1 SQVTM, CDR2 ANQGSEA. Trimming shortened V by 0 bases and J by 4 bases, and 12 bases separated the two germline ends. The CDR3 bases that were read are TGCAGCGTTGAAGAGGTCCGGGGTGGCTATGGC. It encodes CSVEEVRGGYG. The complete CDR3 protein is CSVEEVRGGYGYTF. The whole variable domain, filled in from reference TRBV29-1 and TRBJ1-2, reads SAVISQKPSRDICQRGTSLTIQCQVDSQVTMMFWYRQQPGQSLTLIATANQGSEATYESGFVIDKFPISRPNLTFSTLTVSNMSPEDSSIYLCSVEEVRGGYGYTFGSGTRLTVV.

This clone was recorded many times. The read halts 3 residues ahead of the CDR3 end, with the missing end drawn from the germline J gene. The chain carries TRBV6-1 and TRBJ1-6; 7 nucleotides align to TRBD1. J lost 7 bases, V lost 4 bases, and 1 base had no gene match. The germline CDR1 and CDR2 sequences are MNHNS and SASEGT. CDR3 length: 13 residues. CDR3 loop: CASSVQGNSPLHF. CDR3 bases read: TGTGCCAGCAGTGTACAGGGGAATTCACCC.

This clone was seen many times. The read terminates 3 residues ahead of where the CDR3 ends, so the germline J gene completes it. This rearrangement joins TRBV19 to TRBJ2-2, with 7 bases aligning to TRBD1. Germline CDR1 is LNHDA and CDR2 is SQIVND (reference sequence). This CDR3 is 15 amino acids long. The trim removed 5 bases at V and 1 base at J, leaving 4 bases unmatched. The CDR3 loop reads CASSAGTVNTGELFF. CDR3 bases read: TGTGCCAGTAGTGCCGGGACAGTGAACACCGGGGAG.

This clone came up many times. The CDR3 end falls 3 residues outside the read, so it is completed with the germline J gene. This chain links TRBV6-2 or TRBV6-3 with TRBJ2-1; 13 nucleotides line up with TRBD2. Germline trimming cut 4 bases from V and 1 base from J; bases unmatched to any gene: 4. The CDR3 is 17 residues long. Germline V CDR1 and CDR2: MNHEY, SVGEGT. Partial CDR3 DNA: TGTGCCAGCAGTTGGACTAGCGGGAGTTTGTCCTACAATGAG. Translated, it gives CASSWTSGSLSYNE. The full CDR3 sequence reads CASSWTSGSLSYNEQFF.

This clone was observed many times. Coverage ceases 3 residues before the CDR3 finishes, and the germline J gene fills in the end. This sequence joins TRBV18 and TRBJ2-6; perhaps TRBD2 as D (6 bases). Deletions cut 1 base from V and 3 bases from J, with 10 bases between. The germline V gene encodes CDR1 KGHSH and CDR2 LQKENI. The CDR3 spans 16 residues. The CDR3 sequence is CASSPRGIGGANVLTF. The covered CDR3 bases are TGTGCCAGCTCACCACGCGGGATAGGTGGGGCCAACGTC.

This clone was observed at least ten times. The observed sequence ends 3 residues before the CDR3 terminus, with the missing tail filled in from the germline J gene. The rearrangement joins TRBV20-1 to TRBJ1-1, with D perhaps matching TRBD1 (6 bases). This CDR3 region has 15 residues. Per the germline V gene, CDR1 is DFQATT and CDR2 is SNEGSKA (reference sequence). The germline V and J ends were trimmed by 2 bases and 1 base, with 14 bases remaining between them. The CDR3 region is CSARSNRVSNTEAFF. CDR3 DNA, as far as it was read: TGCAGTGCTAGATCTAACAGGGTCTCGAACACTGAA.

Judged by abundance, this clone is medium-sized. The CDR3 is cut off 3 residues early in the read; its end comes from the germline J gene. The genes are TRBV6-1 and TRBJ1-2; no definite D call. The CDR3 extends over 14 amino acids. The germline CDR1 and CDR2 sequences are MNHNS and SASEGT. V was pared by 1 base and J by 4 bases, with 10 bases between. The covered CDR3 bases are TGTGCCAGCAGTGAAGATTCAGTCCTCTATGGC. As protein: CASSEDSVLYG. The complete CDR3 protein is CASSEDSVLYGYTF.

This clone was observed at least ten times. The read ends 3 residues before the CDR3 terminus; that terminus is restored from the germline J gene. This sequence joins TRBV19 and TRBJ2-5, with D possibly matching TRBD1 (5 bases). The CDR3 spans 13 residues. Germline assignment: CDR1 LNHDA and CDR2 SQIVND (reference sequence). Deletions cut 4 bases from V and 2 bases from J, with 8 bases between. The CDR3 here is CASSRTLQETQYF. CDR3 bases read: TGTGCCAGTAGTAGGACACTTCAAGAGACC.

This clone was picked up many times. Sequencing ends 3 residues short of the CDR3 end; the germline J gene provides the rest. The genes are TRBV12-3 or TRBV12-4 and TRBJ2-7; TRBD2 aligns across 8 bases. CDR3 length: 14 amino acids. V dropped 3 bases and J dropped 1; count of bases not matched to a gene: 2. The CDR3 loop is CASSFRGGSYEQYF. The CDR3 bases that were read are TGTGCCAGCAGTTTCCGGGGGGGTTCCTACGAG.

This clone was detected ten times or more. This CDR3 reads CASSATVSGNTIYF. Partial CDR3 DNA: TGTGCCAGTAGTGCGACAGTCTCTGGAAACACC. This chain links TRBV19 with TRBJ1-3; D perhaps matches TRBD1 (5 bases). Sequencing ends 3 residues short of the CDR3 end; the germline J gene provides the rest. Germline V gene lookup returns CDR1 LNHDA and CDR2 SQIVND (reference sequence). The CDR3 contains 14 residues. The V end lost 5 bases, the J end lost 0 bases, and 8 bases lay between the germline ends.